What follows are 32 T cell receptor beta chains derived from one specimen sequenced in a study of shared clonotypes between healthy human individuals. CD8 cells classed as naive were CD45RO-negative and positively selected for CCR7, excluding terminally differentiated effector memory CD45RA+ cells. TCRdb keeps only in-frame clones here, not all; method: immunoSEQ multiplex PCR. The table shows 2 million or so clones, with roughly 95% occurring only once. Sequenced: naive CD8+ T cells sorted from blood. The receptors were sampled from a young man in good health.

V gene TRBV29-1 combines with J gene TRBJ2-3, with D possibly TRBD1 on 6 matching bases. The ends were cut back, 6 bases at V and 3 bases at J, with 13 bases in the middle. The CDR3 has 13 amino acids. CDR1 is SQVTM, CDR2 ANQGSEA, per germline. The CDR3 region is CSVEQGLTDTQYF. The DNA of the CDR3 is TGCAGCGTAGAACAGGGTTTAACAGATACGCAGTATTTT.

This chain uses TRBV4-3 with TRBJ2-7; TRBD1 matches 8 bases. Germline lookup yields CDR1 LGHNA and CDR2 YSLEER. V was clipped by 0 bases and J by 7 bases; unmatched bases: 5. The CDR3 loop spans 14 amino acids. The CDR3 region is CASSQDLTGVEQYF. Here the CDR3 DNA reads TGCGCCAGCAGCCAAGATTTGACAGGGGTAGAGCAGTACTTC.

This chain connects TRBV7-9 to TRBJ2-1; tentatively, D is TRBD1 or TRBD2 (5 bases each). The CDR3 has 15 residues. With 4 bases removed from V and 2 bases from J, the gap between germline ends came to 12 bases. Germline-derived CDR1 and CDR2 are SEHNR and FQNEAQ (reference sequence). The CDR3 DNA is TGTGCCAGCAGCTACCTGTTGGGGGCCTACAATGAGCAGTTCTTC. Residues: CASSYLLGAYNEQFF.

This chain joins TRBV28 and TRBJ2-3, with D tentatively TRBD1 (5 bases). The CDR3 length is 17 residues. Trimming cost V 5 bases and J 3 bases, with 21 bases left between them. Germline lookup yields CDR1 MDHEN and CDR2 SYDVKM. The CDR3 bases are TGTGCCAGCAGTCCTTCCCCCAGGGTAGGGTTGACAGATACGCAGTATTTT. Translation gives CASSPSPRVGLTDTQYF.

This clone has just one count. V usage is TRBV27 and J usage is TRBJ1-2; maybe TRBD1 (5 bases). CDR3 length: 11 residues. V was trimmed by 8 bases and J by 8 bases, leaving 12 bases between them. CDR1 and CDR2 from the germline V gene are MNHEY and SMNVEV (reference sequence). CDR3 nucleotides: TGTGCCAGCGGGGCCGGGGTAGGCTACACCTTC. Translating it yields CASGAGVGYTF.

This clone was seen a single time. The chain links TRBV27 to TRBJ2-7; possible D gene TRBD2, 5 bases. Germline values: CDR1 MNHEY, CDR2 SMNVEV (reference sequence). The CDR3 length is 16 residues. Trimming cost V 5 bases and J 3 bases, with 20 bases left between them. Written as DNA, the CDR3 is TGTGCCAGCAGTCCGTCCAGTGGCGCGAGGGTCTACGAGCAGTACTTC. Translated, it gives CASSPSSGARVYEQYF.

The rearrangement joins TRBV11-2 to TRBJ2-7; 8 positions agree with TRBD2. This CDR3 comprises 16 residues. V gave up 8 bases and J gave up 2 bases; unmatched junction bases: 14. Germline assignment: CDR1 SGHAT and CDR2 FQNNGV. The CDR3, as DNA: TGTGCCAGCGATCACGGGGGGGGCGCGGAAGCCTACGAGCAGTACTTC. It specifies CASDHGGGAEAYEQYF. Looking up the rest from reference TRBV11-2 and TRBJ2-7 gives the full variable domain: EAGVAQSPRYKIIEKRQSVAFWCNPISGHATLYWYQQILGQGPKLLIQFQNNGVVDDSQLPKDRFSAERLKGVDSTLKIQPAKLEDSAVYLCASDHGGGAEAYEQYFGPGTRLTVT.

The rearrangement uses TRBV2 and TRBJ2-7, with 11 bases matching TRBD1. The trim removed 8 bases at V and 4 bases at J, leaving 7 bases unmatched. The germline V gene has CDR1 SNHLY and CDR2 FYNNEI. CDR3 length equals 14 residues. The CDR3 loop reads CASGTGQGVYEQYF. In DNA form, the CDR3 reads TGTGCCAGCGGCACGGGACAGGGGGTGTACGAGCAGTACTTC.

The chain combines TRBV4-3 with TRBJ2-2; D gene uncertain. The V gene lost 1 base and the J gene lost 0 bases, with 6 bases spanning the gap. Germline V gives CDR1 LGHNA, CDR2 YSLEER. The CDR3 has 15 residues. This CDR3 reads CASSQVTTNTGELFF. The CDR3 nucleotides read TGCGCCAGCAGCCAAGTAACTACGAACACCGGGGAGCTGTTTTTT.

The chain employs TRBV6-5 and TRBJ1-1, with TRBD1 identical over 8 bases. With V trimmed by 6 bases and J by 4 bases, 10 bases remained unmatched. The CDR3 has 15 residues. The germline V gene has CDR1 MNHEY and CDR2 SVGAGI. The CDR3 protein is CASSLQGVGGTEAFF. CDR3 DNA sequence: TGTGCCAGCAGCCTACAGGGGGTCGGGGGCACTGAAGCTTTCTTT.

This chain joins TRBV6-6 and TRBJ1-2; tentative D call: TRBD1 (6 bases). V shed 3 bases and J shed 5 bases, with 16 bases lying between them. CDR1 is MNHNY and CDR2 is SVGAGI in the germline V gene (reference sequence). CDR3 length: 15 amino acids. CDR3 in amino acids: CASSYDTPGDYGYTF. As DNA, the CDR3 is TGTGCCAGCAGTTATGACACCCCAGGGGATTATGGCTACACCTTC.

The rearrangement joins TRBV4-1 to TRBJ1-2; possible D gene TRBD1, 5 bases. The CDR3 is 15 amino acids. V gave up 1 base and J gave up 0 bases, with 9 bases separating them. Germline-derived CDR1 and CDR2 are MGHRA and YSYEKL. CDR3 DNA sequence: TGCGCCAGCAGCCAAGGCAGGGTAGCTAACTATGGCTACACCTTC. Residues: CASSQGRVANYGYTF.

CDR3 in DNA: TGCGCCAGCAGCCCGGGAGTTTTGGGCTCTGGGGCCAACGTCCTGACTTTC. It specifies CASSPGVLGSGANVLTF. V usage is TRBV5-1 and J usage is TRBJ2-6; weak D call: TRBD2 (6 bases). The CDR3 has 17 residues. V shed 4 bases and J shed 0 bases, with 14 bases lying between them. Per germline, CDR1 SGHRS and CDR2 YFSETQ.

The CDR3, as DNA: TGTGCCAGCAGTGAAGTACAGTTCGTGAACTACGAGCAGTACTTC. This sequence encodes CASSEVQFVNYEQYF. The chain recombines TRBV6-1 with TRBJ2-7; D unresolved. Germline V gene data show CDR1 as MNHNS and CDR2 as SASEGT. The CDR3 length is 15 residues. Trimming took off 1 base at V and 3 bases at J, with 13 bases between the two ends.

The CDR3 DNA reads TGTGCCACCAGGGAAGAAGGACAAGACAGGGATGGCTACACCTTC. The encoded protein is CATREEGQDRDGYTF. The gene calls are TRBV15 and TRBJ1-2; 7 positions match TRBD1. CDR1 is LNHNV, CDR2 YYDKDF, per germline (reference sequence). The CDR3 extends over 15 amino acids. V was pared by 6 bases and J by 6 bases, with 13 bases of the junction left unmatched.

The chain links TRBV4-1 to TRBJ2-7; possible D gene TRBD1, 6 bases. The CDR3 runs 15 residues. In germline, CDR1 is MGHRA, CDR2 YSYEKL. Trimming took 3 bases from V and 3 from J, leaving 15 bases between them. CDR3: CASSQGTPTSYEQYF. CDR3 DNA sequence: TGCGCCAGCAGCCAGGGGACACCAACTAGCTACGAGCAGTACTTC.

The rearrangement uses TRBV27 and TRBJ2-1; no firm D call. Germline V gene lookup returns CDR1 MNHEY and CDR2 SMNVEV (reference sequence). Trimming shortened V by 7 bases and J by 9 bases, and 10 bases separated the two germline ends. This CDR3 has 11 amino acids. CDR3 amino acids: CASMWGAEQFF. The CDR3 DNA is TGTGCCAGCATGTGGGGTGCTGAGCAGTTCTTC.

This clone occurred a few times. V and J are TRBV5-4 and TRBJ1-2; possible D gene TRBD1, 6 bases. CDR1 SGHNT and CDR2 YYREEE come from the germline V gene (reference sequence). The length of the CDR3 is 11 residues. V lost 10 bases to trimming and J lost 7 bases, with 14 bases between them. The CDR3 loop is CAAFDRSGYTF. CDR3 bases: TGTGCCGCCTTCGACAGGAGTGGCTACACCTTC.

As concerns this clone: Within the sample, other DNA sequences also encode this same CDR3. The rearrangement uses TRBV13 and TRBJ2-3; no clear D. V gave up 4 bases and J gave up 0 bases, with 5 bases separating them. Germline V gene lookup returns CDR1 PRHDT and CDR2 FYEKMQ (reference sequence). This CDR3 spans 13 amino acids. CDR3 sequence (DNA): TGTGCCAGCAGCTCCGACAGCACAGATACGCAGTATTTT. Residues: CASSSDSTDTQYF.

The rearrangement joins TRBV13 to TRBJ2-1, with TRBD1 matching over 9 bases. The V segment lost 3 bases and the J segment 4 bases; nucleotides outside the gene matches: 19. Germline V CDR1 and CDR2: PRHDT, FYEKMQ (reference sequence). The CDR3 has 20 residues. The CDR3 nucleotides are TGTGCCAGCAGCTTTGAAGAGGACAGGGGATCTCCCCTTCGGTACAATGAGCAGTTCTTC. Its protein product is CASSFEEDRGSPLRYNEQFF.

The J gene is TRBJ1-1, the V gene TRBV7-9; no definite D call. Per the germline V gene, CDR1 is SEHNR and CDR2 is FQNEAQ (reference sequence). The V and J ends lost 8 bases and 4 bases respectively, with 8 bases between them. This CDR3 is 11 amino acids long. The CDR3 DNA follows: TGTGCCAGCGGGTTGGGCACTGAAGCTTTCTTT. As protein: CASGLGTEAFF.

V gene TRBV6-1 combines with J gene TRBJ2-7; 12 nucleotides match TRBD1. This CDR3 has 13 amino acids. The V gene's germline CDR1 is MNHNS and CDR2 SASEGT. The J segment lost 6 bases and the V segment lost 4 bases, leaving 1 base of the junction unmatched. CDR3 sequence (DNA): TGTGCCAGCAGTGCGGGACAGGGGGCCGAGCAGTACTTC. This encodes CASSAGQGAEQYF.

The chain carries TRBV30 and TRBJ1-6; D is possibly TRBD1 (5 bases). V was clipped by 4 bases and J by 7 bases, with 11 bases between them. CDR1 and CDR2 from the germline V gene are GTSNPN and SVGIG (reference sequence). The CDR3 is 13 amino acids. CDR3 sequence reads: CAWNGGSNSPLHF. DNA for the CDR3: TGTGCCTGGAATGGGGGGTCGAATTCACCCCTCCACTTT.

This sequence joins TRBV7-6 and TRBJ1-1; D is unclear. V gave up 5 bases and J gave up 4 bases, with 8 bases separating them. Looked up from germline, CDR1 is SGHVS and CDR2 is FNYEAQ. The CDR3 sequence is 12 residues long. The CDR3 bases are TGTGCCAGCAGCCCACTGCTCACTGAAGCTTTCTTT. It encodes CASSPLLTEAFF. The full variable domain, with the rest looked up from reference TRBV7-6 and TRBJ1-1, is GAGVSQSPRYKVTKRGQDVALRCDPISGHVSLYWYRQALGQGPEFLTYFNYEAQQDKSGLPNDRFSAERPEGSISTLTIQRTEQRDSAMYRCASSPLLTEAFFGQGTRLTVV.

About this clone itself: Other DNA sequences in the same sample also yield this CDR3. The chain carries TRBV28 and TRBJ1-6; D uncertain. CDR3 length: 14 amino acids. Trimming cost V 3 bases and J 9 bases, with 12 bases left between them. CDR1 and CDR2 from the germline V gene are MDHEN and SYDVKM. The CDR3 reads CASSFTGLGSPLHF. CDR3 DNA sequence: TGTGCCAGCAGTTTTACCGGGCTAGGTTCACCCCTCCACTTT.

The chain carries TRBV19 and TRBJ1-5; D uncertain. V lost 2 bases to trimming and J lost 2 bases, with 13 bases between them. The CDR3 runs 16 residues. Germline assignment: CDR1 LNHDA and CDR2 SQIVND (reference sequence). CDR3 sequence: CASSIILSTGNQPQHF. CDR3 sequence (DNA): TGTGCCAGTAGTATAATTCTTAGTACGGGCAATCAGCCCCAGCATTTT.

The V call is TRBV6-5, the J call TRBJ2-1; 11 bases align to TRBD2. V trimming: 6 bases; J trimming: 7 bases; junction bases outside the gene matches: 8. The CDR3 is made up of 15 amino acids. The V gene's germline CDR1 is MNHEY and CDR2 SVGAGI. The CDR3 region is CASRVLAGGPNEQFF. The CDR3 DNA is TGTGCCAGCAGGGTCCTAGCGGGGGGCCCAAATGAGCAGTTCTTC.

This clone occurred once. The CDR3 DNA reads TGTGCCAGCAGTTCTCTAGCGGGAGACGAGCAGTACTTC. Its protein product is CASSSLAGDEQYF. V gene TRBV6-5 combines with J gene TRBJ2-7; 10 nucleotides align to TRBD2. Germline V gene lookup returns CDR1 MNHEY and CDR2 SVGAGI. The CDR3 extends over 13 amino acids. V shed 4 bases and J 5 bases; nucleotides not matched to a gene: 2.

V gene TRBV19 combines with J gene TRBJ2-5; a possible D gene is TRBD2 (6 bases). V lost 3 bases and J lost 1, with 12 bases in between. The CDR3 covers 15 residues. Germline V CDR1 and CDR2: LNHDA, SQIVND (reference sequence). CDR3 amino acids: CASSIFGGGQETQYF. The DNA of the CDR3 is TGTGCCAGTAGTATCTTCGGGGGAGGCCAAGAGACCCAGTACTTC.

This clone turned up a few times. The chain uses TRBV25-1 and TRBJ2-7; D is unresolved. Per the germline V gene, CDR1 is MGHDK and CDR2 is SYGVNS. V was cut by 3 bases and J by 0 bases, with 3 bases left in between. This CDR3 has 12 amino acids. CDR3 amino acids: CASSDYSYEQYF. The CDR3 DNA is TGTGCCAGCAGTGACTACTCCTACGAGCAGTACTTC.

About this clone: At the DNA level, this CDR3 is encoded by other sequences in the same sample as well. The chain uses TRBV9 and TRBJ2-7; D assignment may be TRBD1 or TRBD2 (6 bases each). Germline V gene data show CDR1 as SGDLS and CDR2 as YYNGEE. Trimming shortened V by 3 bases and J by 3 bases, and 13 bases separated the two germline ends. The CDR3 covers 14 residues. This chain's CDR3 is CASSEGGGSYEQYF. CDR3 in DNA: TGTGCCAGCAGCGAAGGAGGGGGAAGCTACGAGCAGTACTTC.

Here the CDR3 DNA reads TGTGCCAGCAGTGAAACCGGGAGGACAGATACGCAGTATTTT. Its protein product is CASSETGRTDTQYF. The chain uses TRBV25-1 and TRBJ2-3, with 7 positions matching TRBD2. Germline loops: CDR1 MGHDK, CDR2 SYGVNS. V was pared by 2 bases and J by 3 bases, with 2 bases of the junction left unmatched. There are 14 residues in the CDR3.